A single sample gave rise to the 30 T cell receptor beta chains below, sequenced in a study of CD8+CD57+ T cells in acquired aplastic anemia. Patients chosen for sequencing had shown CD8+CD57+ cell expansion by flow cytometry. Profiling that covered TCR beta VDJ and CDR3 relied on genomic DNA as its template. TCRdb processed the reads anew with MiXCR; each CDR3 protein has one entry. Of 75,000 to 80,000 distinct CDR3 sequences listed, approximately 70% are singletons. What was sequenced was sorted CD4+, CD8+, or CD8+CD57+ T cells (not recorded which) from PBMCs. The receptors come from a human donor with aplastic anemia.

The rearrangement links TRBV19 to TRBJ2-3, with D tentatively TRBD2 (5 bases). The CDR3 contains 15 residues. Trimming took 7 bases from V and 6 from J, leaving 20 bases between them. CDR1 is LNHDA, CDR2 SQIVND, per germline (reference sequence). The CDR3 sequence is CASKSPGRRSDTQYF. DNA for the CDR3: TGTGCCAGTAAAAGTCCGGGGAGACGATCCGATACGCAGTATTTT.

V usage is TRBV2 and J usage is TRBJ2-7, with TRBD1 matching over 8 bases. Germline CDR1 and CDR2: SNHLY and FYNNEI. V shed 3 bases and J 0 bases; nucleotides not matched to a gene: 1. The CDR3 has 14 residues. The DNA of the CDR3 is TGTGCCAGCAGTGAGGGACAGGTCTCCTACGAGCAGTACTTC. Translating gives CASSEGQVSYEQYF.

V and J are TRBV9 and TRBJ2-1, with a tentative D call TRBD2 (8 bases). From germline, CDR1 is SGDLS and CDR2 YYNGEE. This CDR3 is 15 amino acids long. V lost 4 bases and J lost 6, with 17 bases in between. The CDR3, as DNA: TGTGCCAGCAGCCCGGGAGGGGGCGAGTTCAATGAGCAGTTCTTC. Protein: CASSPGGGEFNEQFF.

The chain links TRBV19 to TRBJ2-5; 8 bases are a match to TRBD1. The J segment lost 1 base and the V segment lost 0 bases, leaving 4 bases of the junction unmatched. CDR3 length: 16 residues. The V gene's germline CDR1 is LNHDA and CDR2 SQIVND (reference sequence). CDR3 sequence (DNA): TGTGCCAGTAGTATAGAGGGCAGGGGGCCCCAAGAGACCCAGTACTTC. Translation: CASSIEGRGPQETQYF.

The CDR3 DNA sequence: TGTGCCAGCAGCTTTTACAACGACGTAGCTTTCTTT. Translated, it gives CASSFYNDVAFF. This sequence joins TRBV7-9 and TRBJ1-1; D is ambiguous. This CDR3 region has 12 residues. Germline lookup yields CDR1 SEHNR and CDR2 FQNEAQ (reference sequence). Between the trimmed V and J ends, which lost 3 bases and 10 bases, there was a span of 12 bases.

This chain links TRBV7-3 with TRBJ1-1; no clear D. From germline, CDR1 is SGHTA and CDR2 FQGTGA. The CDR3 totals 12 residues. V was shortened by 3 bases and J by 2 bases, with 4 bases between the two germline ends. The CDR3 sequence: CASSFYNTEAFF. The CDR3 region has the DNA TGTGCCAGCAGCTTCTATAACACTGAAGCTTTCTTT. The full variable domain, in which reference TRBV7-3 and TRBJ1-1 provide the parts outside the CDR3, is GAGVSQTPSNKVTEKGKYVELRCDPISGHTALYWYRQSLGQGPEFLIYFQGTGAADDSGLPNDRFFAVRPEGSVSTLKIQRTERGDSAVYLCASSFYNTEAFFGQGTRLTVV.

This rearrangement joins TRBV7-8 to TRBJ2-5, with 7 bases matching TRBD2. V was pared by 5 bases and J by 2 bases, with 5 bases of the junction left unmatched. The length of the CDR3 is 14 residues. Per germline, CDR1 SGHVS and CDR2 FQNEAQ. The CDR3 sequence is CASSPGGNQETQYF. The CDR3 region has the DNA TGTGCCAGCAGCCCCGGGGGGAATCAAGAGACCCAGTACTTC.

The rearrangement joins TRBV24-1 to TRBJ2-2; D is ambiguous. The CDR3 has 12 residues. Germline V gene sequence: CDR1 KGHDR, CDR2 SFDVKD. V was clipped by 3 bases and J by 7 bases, with 5 bases between them. The CDR3 here is CATSDPGGELFF. The CDR3 DNA follows: TGTGCCACCAGTGATCCTGGCGGGGAGCTGTTTTTT.

The chain recombines TRBV5-1 with TRBJ2-7; 8 nucleotides match TRBD2. Germline lookup yields CDR1 SGHRS and CDR2 YFSETQ. CDR3 length: 17 amino acids. The trim removed 0 bases at V and 2 bases at J, leaving 10 bases unmatched. The CDR3 DNA follows: TGCGCCAGCAGCTTGGTCGGGGTAGCGGGAACCCCCTACGAGCAGTACTTC. Its translation: CASSLVGVAGTPYEQYF.

This clonotype was observed a handful of times. The CDR3 sequence: CASSLEGSGELFF. The CDR3 region has the DNA TGTGCCAGCAGCTTGGAAGGGTCCGGGGAGCTGTTTTTT. V and J are TRBV7-9 and TRBJ2-2; unclear D gene. The CDR3 extends over 13 amino acids. V was cut by 3 bases and J by 6 bases, with 8 bases left in between. Germline V lookup: CDR1 SEHNR, CDR2 FQNEAQ (reference sequence).

This chain joins TRBV2 and TRBJ2-7; D gene unclear. V lost 5 bases and J 6 bases, leaving 14 bases between the germline ends. There are 13 residues in the CDR3. CDR1 and CDR2 from the germline V gene are SNHLY and FYNNEI. CDR3 residues: CASSSWTDVEQYF. CDR3 in DNA: TGTGCCAGCAGTAGCTGGACGGATGTCGAGCAGTACTTC.

This chain uses TRBV15 with TRBJ2-5; perhaps D is TRBD1 or TRBD2 (6 bases each). CDR1 and CDR2 from the germline V gene are LNHNV and YYDKDF (reference sequence). Trimming took 1 base from V and 6 from J, leaving 18 bases between them. The CDR3 extends over 16 amino acids. The CDR3 here is CATSRVDQGTGKTQYF. As DNA, the CDR3 is TGTGCCACCAGCAGAGTTGACCAGGGGACTGGAAAGACCCAGTACTTC.

The chain uses TRBV19 and TRBJ2-7, with 10 bases lining up with TRBD1. CDR3 length: 14 residues. Losses at the gene ends were 3 bases for V and 3 bases for J; bases not matched to a gene: 2. CDR1 and CDR2 from the germline V gene are LNHDA and SQIVND (reference sequence). CDR3 residues: CASSIGTGDYEQYF. CDR3 nucleotides: TGTGCCAGTAGTATTGGGACAGGGGACTACGAGCAGTACTTC.

This chain uses TRBV19 with TRBJ1-4; 8 bases map to TRBD1. CDR1 LNHDA and CDR2 SQIVND come from the germline V gene (reference sequence). CDR3 length: 14 amino acids. V was clipped by 3 bases and J by 7 bases; unmatched bases: 4. CDR3 in DNA: TGTGCCAGTAGTATGTGGGACAGGAGTGAAAAACTGTTTTTT. It codes for CASSMWDRSEKLFF.

The rearrangement joins TRBV20-1 to TRBJ1-1, with D maybe TRBD1 (5 bases). Germline assignment: CDR1 DFQATT and CDR2 SNEGSKA (reference sequence). The CDR3 is 13 amino acids. V lost 4 bases and J lost 0, with 9 bases in between. CDR3 loop: CSATGHLNTEAFF. DNA for the CDR3: TGCAGTGCTACAGGACACTTGAACACTGAAGCTTTCTTT.

This clonotype turned up a few times. The J gene is TRBJ1-2, the V gene TRBV10-3; no clear D gene. Germline lookup yields CDR1 ENHRY and CDR2 SYGVKD. With 0 bases removed from V and 8 bases from J, the gap between germline ends came to 4 bases. The CDR3 contains 11 residues. The CDR3 is CAISESLGYTF. The CDR3, as DNA: TGTGCCATCAGTGAGTCCTTGGGCTACACCTTC.

The chain employs TRBV6-1 and TRBJ1-4, with D perhaps TRBD1 (6 bases). The germline V and J ends were trimmed by 0 bases and 6 bases, with 14 bases remaining between them. From germline, CDR1 is MNHNS and CDR2 SASEGT. CDR3 length: 16 amino acids. CDR3 coding DNA: TGTGCCAGCAGTGAAGCGCGAAGGGCAGGGGATGAAAAACTGTTTTTT. This translates into CASSEARRAGDEKLFF.

The rearrangement uses TRBV2 and TRBJ2-5; D may be TRBD2 (5 bases). The CDR3 runs 15 residues. Germline CDR1 and CDR2: SNHLY and FYNNEI. With 0 bases removed from V and 7 bases from J, the gap between germline ends came to 15 bases. The CDR3 nucleotides read TGTGCCAGCAGTGAAGCGCTTGGGAGCCAAAGGACCCAGTACTTC. Amino acid sequence: CASSEALGSQRTQYF.

The genes are TRBV2 and TRBJ1-4; no clear D gene. This CDR3 is 12 amino acids long. Looked up from germline, CDR1 is SNHLY and CDR2 is FYNNEI. Trimming stripped 6 bases from V and 7 bases from J, with 9 bases between. CDR3 protein: CASSFEGEKLFF. As DNA, the CDR3 is TGTGCCAGCAGCTTTGAGGGTGAAAAACTGTTTTTT.

About this clonotype itself: At one of its ends the junction is not consistent with the germline gene, which may arise from a read error. The V gene is TRBV7-7, the J gene TRBJ2-1; 7 bases are a match to TRBD1. The CDR3 consists of 12 residues. Germline values: CDR1 SSHAT, CDR2 FNYEAQ (reference sequence). The CDR3 bases are TGTGCTAGCAGCTTCCACAGGGGCCAGCAGTTCTTC. Its translation: CASSFHRGQQFF.

In this sample, this clonotype turned up once. The chain employs TRBV15 and TRBJ2-1, with D unresolved. Germline V gene sequence: CDR1 LNHNV, CDR2 YYDKDF (reference sequence). The CDR3 is 16 residues long. V lost 0 bases and J 6 bases, leaving 15 bases between the germline ends. Written as DNA, the CDR3 is TGTGCCACCAGCAGAGATCGGTTAGCCCGCCCCAATGAGCAGTTCTTC. The encoded protein is CATSRDRLARPNEQFF.

The gene calls are TRBV2 and TRBJ1-6; TRBD1 matches at 7 bases. Germline CDR1 SNHLY, CDR2 FYNNEI. This CDR3 has 14 residues. The V segment lost 7 bases and the J segment 7 bases; nucleotides outside the gene matches: 7. The CDR3 region is CASNLQGKNSPLHF. The DNA for the CDR3 is TGTGCCAGCAATCTACAGGGGAAAAATTCACCCCTCCACTTT. Variable domain in full (rest from reference TRBV2 and TRBJ1-6): EPEVTQTPSHQVTQMGQEVILRCVPISNHLYFYWYRQILGQKVEFLVSFYNNEISEKSEIFDDQFSVERPDGSNFTLKIRSTKLEDSAMYFCASNLQGKNSPLHFGNGTRLTVT.

V is TRBV5-8 and J is TRBJ2-7; 9 bases agree with TRBD2. The CDR3 runs to 14 residues. V shed 2 bases and J 4 bases; nucleotides not matched to a gene: 4. Germline assignment: CDR1 SGHTS and CDR2 YDEGEE. CDR3 region: CASSFSGSGYEQYF. The CDR3 region has the DNA TGTGCCAGCAGCTTTAGCGGGAGTGGTTACGAGCAGTACTTC.

The rearrangement joins TRBV10-3 to TRBJ1-5, with 7 bases lining up with TRBD1. Losses at the gene ends were 3 bases for V and 4 bases for J; bases not matched to a gene: 3. This CDR3 has 14 residues. Germline CDR1 is ENHRY and CDR2 is SYGVKD. CDR3 nucleotide sequence: TGTGCCATCAGTGAAGACAGGGTTAATCAGCCCCAGCATTTT. Residues: CAISEDRVNQPQHF.

Notes on this clonotype: The conserved closing phenylalanine or tryptophan is absent in this CDR3, likely reflecting a read error. V is TRBV24-1 and J is TRBJ2-1; no firm D call. The CDR3 spans 13 residues. V lost 7 bases to trimming and J lost 9 bases, with 15 bases between them. Germline V gives CDR1 KGHDR, CDR2 SFDVKD. CDR3 protein: CATRDAFLGEQFS. The CDR3 coding sequence is TGTGCCACCAGGGACGCCTTCCTCGGTGAGCAGTTCTCC.

This chain joins TRBV7-9 and TRBJ1-1; no reliable D call. Deletions cut 5 bases from V and 10 bases from J, with 14 bases between. Germline CDR1 and CDR2: SEHNR and FQNEAQ (reference sequence). CDR3 length: 12 residues. CDR3 loop: CASSPLSGRAFF. The DNA of the CDR3 is TGTGCCAGCAGCCCGCTCTCAGGTAGAGCTTTCTTT. Full variable domain (rest looked up from reference TRBV7-9 and TRBJ1-1): DTGVSQNPRHKITKRGQNVTFRCDPISEHNRLYWYRQTLGQGPEFLTYFQNEAQLEKSRLLSDRFSAERPKGSFSTLEIQRTEQGDSAMYLCASSPLSGRAFFGQGTRLTVV.

In DNA form, the CDR3 reads TGTGCCAGCAGCAAGATGGGGAGCACAGATACGCAGTATTTT. Amino acids: CASSKMGSTDTQYF. The chain uses TRBV7-2 and TRBJ2-3; D uncertain. The V and J ends lost 5 bases and 0 bases respectively, with 9 bases between them. The CDR3 covers 14 residues. Germline V gene lookup returns CDR1 SGHTA and CDR2 FQGNSA. Full variable domain (outside the CDR3, taken from reference TRBV7-2 and TRBJ2-3): GAGVSQSPSNKVTEKGKDVELRCDPISGHTALYWYRQSLGQGLEFLIYFQGNSAPDKSGLPSDRFSAERTGGSVSTLTIQRTQQEDSAVYLCASSKMGSTDTQYFGPGTRLTVL.

The chain employs TRBV20-1 and TRBJ1-1; D call uncertain. The ends were cut back, 0 bases at V and 2 bases at J, with 7 bases in the middle. CDR1 is DFQATT and CDR2 is SNEGSKA in the germline V gene (reference sequence). The CDR3 is 13 amino acids. The CDR3 DNA sequence: TGCAGTGCTAGAGATTATGGAAACACTGAAGCTTTCTTT. It is translated as CSARDYGNTEAFF.

Turning to this clonotype: At one end the junction does not follow the germline gene, possibly because of a read error. The chain couples TRBV12-3 or TRBV12-4 to TRBJ1-2; 8 positions match TRBD1. This CDR3 spans 15 amino acids. CDR3 nucleotides: TGTGCCAGCAGCTTAGGACAGGGTGGCGACTATGGCTACACCTTC. Translation: CASSLGQGGDYGYTF.

This clonotype was seen ten or more times. This chain uses TRBV14 with TRBJ2-5; D is undetermined. Trimming took off 2 bases at V and 3 bases at J, with 10 bases between the two ends. Germline assignment: CDR1 SGHDN and CDR2 FVKESK. The CDR3 spans 14 residues. CDR3: CASSQTDLKETQYF. The DNA for the CDR3 is TGTGCCAGCAGCCAAACCGATCTAAAAGAGACCCAGTACTTC.